This TCR beta chain appears in the sequencing data of a study of blood T cells in healthy people across ages. Background on the study: When template switching was applied, about one barcoded beta molecule was captured per two T cells. Overall study findings and caveats: Long-lived donors had more naive CD4+ cells and higher diversity than aged donors. Underestimates were what the diversity estimates from one million T cells were considered to be.

In germline, CDR1 is MNHEY, CDR2 SMNVEV (reference sequence). This CDR3 region has 15 residues. V lost 2 bases and J lost 6, with 15 bases in between. This clonotype was found a few times. The antigen remains unidentified. It was with a sample-barcoded 5' primer and a J-beta primer mix that a second PCR of roughly 7 to 12 cycles was run. TCRdb recomputed calls from the 5' RACE reads with MiXCR, one row per CDR3 protein. The repertoire holds approximately 1.5 million distinct CDR3 sequences, under 55% seen once, with 4% in the top ten. The sample, 7.5 to 10 milliliters of peripheral blood, was drawn from each donor.

Sequenced input: blood. The chain carries TRBV27 and TRBJ2-3; the D gene is possibly TRBD1 (6 bases). The source of this sequence is a woman in her late teens or twenties in good health. CDR3 loop: CASSLQGTGADTQYF. CDR3 coding DNA: TGTGCCAGCAGTTTACAGGGGACGGGTGCGGATACGCAGTATTTT.